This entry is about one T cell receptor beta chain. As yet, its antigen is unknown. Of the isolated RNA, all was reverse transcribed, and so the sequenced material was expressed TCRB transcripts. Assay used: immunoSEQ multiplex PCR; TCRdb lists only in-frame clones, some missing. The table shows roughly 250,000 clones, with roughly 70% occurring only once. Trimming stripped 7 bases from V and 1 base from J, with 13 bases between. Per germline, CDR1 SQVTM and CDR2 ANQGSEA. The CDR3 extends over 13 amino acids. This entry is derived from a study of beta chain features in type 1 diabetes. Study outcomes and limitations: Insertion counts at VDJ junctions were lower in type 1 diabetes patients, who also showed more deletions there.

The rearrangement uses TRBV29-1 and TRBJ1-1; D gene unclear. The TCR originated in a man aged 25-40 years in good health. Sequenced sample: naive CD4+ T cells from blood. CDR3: CSAWAGTNTEAFF. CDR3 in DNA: TGCAGCGCATGGGCGGGAACGAACACTGAAGCTTTCTTT.